This record covers a single T cell receptor (beta chain). Its matching antigen is unknown. TCRdb fed the 5' RACE reads into MiXCR, producing one record per CDR3 protein. The sample lists some 130,000 distinct CDR3 sequences, approximately 15% seen once, with approximately 5.2% in the top ten. The data are from a study of T-cell memory formation after mild COVID-19. Across the whole study: In these data, TCR clusters were largely donor specific.

Germline lookup yields CDR1 SGHRS and CDR2 YFSETQ. Trimming removed 0 bases at V and 0 bases at J, with 10 bases between. CDR3 length: 16 amino acids. General study results and limits: Later expanders leaned toward CD4+, whereas clones contracting from day 15 to 85 were balanced CD4/CD8. In pre-infection memory, a portion of responding clones appeared, which suggested that cross-reactive memory joined.

This sequence joins TRBV5-1 and TRBJ1-3; no definite D call. The sample taken for sequencing was PBMCs or a T cell subset sorted from them (not recorded which). This clonotype was obtained from a man aged 18 to 30 who had mild COVID-19 (a few samples of this study predate the infection). Cell type and time point are not known. In nucleotides, the CDR3 is TGCGCCAGCAGCTTGGATCCGGCGTCCTCTGGAAACACCATATATTTT. Encoded protein: CASSLDPASSGNTIYF.